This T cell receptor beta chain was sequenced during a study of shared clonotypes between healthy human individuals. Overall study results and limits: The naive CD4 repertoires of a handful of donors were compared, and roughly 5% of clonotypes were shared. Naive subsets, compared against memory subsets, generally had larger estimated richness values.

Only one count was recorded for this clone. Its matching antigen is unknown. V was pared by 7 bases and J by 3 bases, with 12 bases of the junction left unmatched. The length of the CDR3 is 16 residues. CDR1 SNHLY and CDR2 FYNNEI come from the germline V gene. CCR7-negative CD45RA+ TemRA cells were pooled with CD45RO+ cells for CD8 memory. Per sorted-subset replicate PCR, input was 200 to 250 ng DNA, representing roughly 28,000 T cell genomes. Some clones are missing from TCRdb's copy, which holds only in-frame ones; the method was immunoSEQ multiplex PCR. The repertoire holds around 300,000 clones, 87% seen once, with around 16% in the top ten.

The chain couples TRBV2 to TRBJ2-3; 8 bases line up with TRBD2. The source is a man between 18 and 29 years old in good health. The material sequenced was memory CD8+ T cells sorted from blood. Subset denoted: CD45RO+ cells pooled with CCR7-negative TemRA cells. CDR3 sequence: CASNKLPGLDTDTQYF. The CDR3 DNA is TGTGCCAGCAATAAACTTCCGGGACTAGATACAGATACGCAGTATTTT. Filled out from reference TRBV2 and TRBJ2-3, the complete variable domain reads EPEVTQTPSHQVTQMGQEVILRCVPISNHLYFYWYRQILGQKVEFLVSFYNNEISEKSEIFDDQFSVERPDGSNFTLKIRSTKLEDSAMYFCASNKLPGLDTDTQYFGPGTRLTVL.